The T cell receptor (beta chain) described here comes from a study of CD8 T cells in Susac syndrome. The authors reverse transcribed 0.5 to 1 ug RNA with random hexamers. One entry per CDR3 protein, called by TCRdb with MiXCR from the immunoSEQ multiplex PCR reads. Here the sample spans around 80,000 distinct CDR3 sequences, 90% to 95% being singletons. Trimming cost V 3 bases and J 0 bases; bases outside gene matches: 4. From germline, CDR1 is DFQATT and CDR2 SNEGSKA (reference sequence). The CDR3 spans 15 residues. As regards this clonotype: What it recognizes is unknown.

Peripheral blood CD8+ and CD4+ T cells were profiled by TCR beta sequencing. Treatment-naive patients with stable or active relapsing-remitting disease were the multiple sclerosis controls. The study's findings and limits: The study's TCR sequencing and HLA analysis covered a relatively small number of individuals, and the study acknowledged this.

The gene calls are TRBV20-1 and TRBJ2-3, with TRBD2 matching over 9 bases. Material for sequencing was CD8+ T cells from PBMCs. The sequence was collected from a human donor with multiple sclerosis. The DNA of the CDR3 is TGCAGTGCTAGGGCTAGCGGGGACAGCACAGATACGCAGTATTTT. Translation gives CSARASGDSTDTQYF.